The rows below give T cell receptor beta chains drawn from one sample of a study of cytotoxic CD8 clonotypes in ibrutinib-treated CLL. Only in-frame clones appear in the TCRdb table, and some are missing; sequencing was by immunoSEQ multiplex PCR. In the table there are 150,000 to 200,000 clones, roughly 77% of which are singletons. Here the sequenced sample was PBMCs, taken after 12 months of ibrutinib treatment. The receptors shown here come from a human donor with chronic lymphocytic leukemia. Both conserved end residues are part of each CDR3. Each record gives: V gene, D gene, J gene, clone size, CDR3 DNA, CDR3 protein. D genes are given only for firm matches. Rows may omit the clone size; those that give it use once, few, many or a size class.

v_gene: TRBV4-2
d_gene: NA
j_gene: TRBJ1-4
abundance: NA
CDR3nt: TGTGCCAGCAGCCAAGACGCCCCGCCCACTAATGAAAAACTGTTTTTT
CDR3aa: CASSQDAPPTNEKLFF

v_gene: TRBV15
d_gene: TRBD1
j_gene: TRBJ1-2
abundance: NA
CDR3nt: TGTGCCACCAGCAGAAGTGACAGGGGTTGGGGTGGCTACACCTTC
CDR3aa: CATSRSDRGWGGYTF

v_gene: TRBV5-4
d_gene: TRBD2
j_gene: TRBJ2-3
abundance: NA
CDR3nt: TGTGCCAGCAGCTTGGACGGGGGGAGCACAGATACGCAGTATTTT
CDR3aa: CASSLDGGSTDTQYF

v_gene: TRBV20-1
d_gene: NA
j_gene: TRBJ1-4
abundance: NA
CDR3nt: TGCAGTGCTTTAGTCGGTGAAAAACTGTTTTTT
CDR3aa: CSALVGEKLFF

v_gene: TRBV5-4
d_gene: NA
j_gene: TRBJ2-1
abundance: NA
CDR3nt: TGTGCCAGCAGCCGCGCAGGCTCAAATGAGCAGTTCTTC
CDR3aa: CASSRAGSNEQFF

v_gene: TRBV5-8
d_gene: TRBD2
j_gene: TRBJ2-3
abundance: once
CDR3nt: TGTGCCAGCAGCTTAAGTCTGACTAGCGGGGGGGGAGATACGCAGTATTTT
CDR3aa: CASSLSLTSGGGDTQYF

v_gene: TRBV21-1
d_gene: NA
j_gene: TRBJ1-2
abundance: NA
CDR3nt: TGTGCCAGGGATCCTTCGGTGAACTATGGCTACACCTTC
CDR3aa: CARDPSVNYGYTF

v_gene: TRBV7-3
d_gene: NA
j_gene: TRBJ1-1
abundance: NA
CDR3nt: TGTGCCAGCAGCTCTTCCACAGGGACTGAAGCTTTCTTT
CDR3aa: CASSSSTGTEAFF

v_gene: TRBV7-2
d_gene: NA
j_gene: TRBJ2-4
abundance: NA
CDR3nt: TGTGCCAGCAGTCCGCGACAGGGAGGCATTCAGTACTTC
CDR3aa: CASSPRQGGIQYF

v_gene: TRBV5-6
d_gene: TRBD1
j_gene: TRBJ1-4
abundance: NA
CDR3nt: TGTGCCAGCAGGCCGTCCGGGACAGGGCGTGAAAAACTGTTTTTT
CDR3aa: CASRPSGTGREKLFF

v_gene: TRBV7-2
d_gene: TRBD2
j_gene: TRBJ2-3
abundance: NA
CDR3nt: TGTGCCAGCAACGGACTAGTAGGTAGTTATGGCACAGATACGCAGTATTTT
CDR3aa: CASNGLVGSYGTDTQYF

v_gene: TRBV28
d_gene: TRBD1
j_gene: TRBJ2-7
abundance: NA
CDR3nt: TGTGCCAGCAGCGAAGATTACAGGGGAACATACGAGCAGTACTTC
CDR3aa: CASSEDYRGTYEQYF

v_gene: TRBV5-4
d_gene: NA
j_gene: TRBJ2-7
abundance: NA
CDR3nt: TGTGCCAGCAGCCCGGGGGGGACAGCCTCCTACGAGCAGTACTTC
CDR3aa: CASSPGGTASYEQYF

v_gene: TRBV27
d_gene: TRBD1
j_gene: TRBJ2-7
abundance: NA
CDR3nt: TGTGCCAGCCTAACAGGGGGCCACCCACCAAACTACGAGCAGTACTTC
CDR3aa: CASLTGGHPPNYEQYF

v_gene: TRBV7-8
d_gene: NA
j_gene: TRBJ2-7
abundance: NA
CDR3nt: TGTGCCAGCAGCTTGAGTATGATCGCCTACGAGCAGTACTTC
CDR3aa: CASSLSMIAYEQYF

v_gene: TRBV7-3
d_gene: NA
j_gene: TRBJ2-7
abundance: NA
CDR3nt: TGTGCCAGCAGCCAAGGGGCAGCTTACGAGCAGTACTTC
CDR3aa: CASSQGAAYEQYF

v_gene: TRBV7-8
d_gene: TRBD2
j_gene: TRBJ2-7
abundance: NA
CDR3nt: TGTGCCAGCAGCTCGAATCCGGGACTAGTCCTGTACTTC
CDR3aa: CASSSNPGLVLYF

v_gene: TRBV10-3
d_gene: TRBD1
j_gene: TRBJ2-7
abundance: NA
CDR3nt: TGTGCCATCAGCCCGACAGGGGGCAGGTACGAGCAGTACTTC
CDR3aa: CAISPTGGRYEQYF

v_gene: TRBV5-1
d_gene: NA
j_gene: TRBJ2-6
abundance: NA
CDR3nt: TGCGCCAGCAGGAGGCTTGGGGCCAACGTCCTGACTTTC
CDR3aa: CASRRLGANVLTF

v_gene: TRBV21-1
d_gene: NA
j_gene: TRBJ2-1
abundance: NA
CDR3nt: TGTGCCAGCAGCACGACGACTAGCGGGACGTACAATGAGCAGTTCTTC
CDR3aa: CASSTTTSGTYNEQFF

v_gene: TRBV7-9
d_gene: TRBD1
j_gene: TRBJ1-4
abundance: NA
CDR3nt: TGTGCCAGCGGGCCTAGGGGGCGCAGGGATGAAAAACTGTTTTTT
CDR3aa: CASGPRGRRDEKLFF

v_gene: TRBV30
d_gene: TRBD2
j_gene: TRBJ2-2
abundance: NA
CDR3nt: TGTGCCTGGAGTGTATCAGGGACTAGCGAGCCCGGGGAGCTGTTTTTT
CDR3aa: CAWSVSGTSEPGELFF

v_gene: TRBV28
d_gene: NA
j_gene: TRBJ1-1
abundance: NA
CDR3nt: TGTGCCAGCAGGAGACTACAGGGTAACACTGAAGCTTTCTTT
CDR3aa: CASRRLQGNTEAFF

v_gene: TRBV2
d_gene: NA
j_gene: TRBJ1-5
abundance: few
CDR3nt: TGTGCCAGCAGTGTTGTAGGCCAGGGAAATCAGCCCCAGCATTTT
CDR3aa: CASSVVGQGNQPQHF

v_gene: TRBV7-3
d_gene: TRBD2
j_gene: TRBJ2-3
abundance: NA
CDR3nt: TGTGCCAGCAGCTTAACGGTGGGACTAGCGGTGGATACGCAGTATTTT
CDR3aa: CASSLTVGLAVDTQYF

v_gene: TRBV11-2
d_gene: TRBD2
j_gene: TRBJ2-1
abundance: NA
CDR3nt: TGTGCCAGCAGCTTAAGACTAGCGGGAGATAATGAGCAGTTCTTC
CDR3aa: CASSLRLAGDNEQFF

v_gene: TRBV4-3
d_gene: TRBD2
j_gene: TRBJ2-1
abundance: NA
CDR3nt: TGCGCCAGCAGCCAAGAAGAACTAGCGGGAGAAGAAAACCCCCGGTACAATGAGCAGTTCTTC
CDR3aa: CASSQEELAGEENPRYNEQFF

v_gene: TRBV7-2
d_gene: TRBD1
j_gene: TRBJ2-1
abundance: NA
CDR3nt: TGTGCCAGCAGCTTAGACAGGGGCGGCTACAATGAGCAGTTCTTC
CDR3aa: CASSLDRGGYNEQFF

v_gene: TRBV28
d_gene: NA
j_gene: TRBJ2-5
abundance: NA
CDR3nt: TGTGCCAGCAGTTCGGTACGGAGGGAGACCCAGTACTTC
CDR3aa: CASSSVRRETQYF

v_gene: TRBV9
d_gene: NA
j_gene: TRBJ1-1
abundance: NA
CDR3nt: TGTGCCAGCAGCGTTGGGAGTTCTGAAGCTTTCTTT
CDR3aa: CASSVGSSEAFF

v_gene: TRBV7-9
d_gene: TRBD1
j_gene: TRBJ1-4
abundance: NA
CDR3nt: TGTGCCAGCAGCCTCACAGGGGGCTCGGGTGGAAAACTGTTTTTT
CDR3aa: CASSLTGGSGGKLFF

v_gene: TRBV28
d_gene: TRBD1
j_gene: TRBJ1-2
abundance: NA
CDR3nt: TGTGCCAGCAGTCGGAACGGACAGGTTAACTATGGCTACACCTTC
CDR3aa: CASSRNGQVNYGYTF

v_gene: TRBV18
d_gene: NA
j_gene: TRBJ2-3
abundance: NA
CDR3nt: TGTGCCAGCTCGCGCCCGGGTTCGGATACGCAGTATTTT
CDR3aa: CASSRPGSDTQYF

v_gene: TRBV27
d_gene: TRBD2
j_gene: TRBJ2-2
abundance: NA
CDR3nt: TGTGCCAGCAGTTTCTTTAGCGGGAGAGCGAACACCGGGGAGCTGTTTTTT
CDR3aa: CASSFFSGRANTGELFF

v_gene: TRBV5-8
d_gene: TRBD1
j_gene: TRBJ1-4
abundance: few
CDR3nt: TGTGCCAGCAGCGGGGGACAGGCGGATGAAAAACTGTTTTTT
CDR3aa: CASSGGQADEKLFF

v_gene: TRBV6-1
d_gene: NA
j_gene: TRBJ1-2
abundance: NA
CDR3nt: TGTGCCAGCGGAAAACAGCGTAACTATGGCTACACCTTC
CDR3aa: CASGKQRNYGYTF

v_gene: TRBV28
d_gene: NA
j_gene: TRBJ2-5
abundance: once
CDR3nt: TGTGCCAGCAGTTTCGGGGGGCAGGGGAAAGAGACCCAGTACTTC
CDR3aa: CASSFGGQGKETQYF

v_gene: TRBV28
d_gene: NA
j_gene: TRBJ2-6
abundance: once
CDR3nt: TGTGCCAGCAAAGACGGAGGCAGGTCCTACTCCTCTGGGGCCAACGTCCTGACTTTC
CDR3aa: CASKDGGRSYSSGANVLTF

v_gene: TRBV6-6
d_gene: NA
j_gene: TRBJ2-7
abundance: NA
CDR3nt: TGTGCCAGCATCGACAGGCTTTCCTACGAGCAGTACTTC
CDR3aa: CASIDRLSYEQYF

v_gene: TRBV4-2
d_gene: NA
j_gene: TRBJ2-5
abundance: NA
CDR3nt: TGTGCCAGCAGCCGGTTTGAGGCGCCACCAGGGACCCAGTACTTC
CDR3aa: CASSRFEAPPGTQYF

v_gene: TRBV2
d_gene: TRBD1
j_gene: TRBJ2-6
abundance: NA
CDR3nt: TGTGCCAGCAGTGCCCGACAGGGGGCGAGAGGGGCCAACGTCCTGACTTTC
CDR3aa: CASSARQGARGANVLTF

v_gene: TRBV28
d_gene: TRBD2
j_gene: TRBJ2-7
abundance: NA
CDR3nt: TGTGCCAGCAGTACCAACTCCGGGACTAGCCGATACGAGCAGTACTTC
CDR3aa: CASSTNSGTSRYEQYF

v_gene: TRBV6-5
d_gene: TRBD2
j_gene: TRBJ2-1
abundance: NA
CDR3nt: TGTGCCAGCAGCTTTAGCGGGAGTGGAGGCGATGAGCAGTTCTTC
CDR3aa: CASSFSGSGGDEQFF

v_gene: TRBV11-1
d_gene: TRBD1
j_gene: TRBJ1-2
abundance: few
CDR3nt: TGTGCCAGCAGCGGGACAGGGTATGGCTACACCTTC
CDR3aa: CASSGTGYGYTF

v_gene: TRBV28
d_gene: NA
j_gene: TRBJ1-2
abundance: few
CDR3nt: TGTGCCAGCACCACGGACGGACGGCATGGCTACACCTTC
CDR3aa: CASTTDGRHGYTF

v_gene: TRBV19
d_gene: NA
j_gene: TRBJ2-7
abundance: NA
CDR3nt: TGTGCCAGTAGTCCCACCTCCTACGAGCAGTACTTC
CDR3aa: CASSPTSYEQYF

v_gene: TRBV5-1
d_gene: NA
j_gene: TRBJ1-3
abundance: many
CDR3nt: TGCGCCAGCAGCTATTCAGGGAACACCATATATTTT
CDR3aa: CASSYSGNTIYF

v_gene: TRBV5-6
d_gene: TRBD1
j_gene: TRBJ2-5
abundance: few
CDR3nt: TGTGCCAGCAGCGGGAGGACAGGGGGCTACGAGGAGACCCAGTACTTC
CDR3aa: CASSGRTGGYEETQYF

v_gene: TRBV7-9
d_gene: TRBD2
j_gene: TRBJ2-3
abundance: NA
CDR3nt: TGTGCCAGCAGCTTAATGAGCGGGGGGGCTACAGATACGCAGTATTTT
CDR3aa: CASSLMSGGATDTQYF

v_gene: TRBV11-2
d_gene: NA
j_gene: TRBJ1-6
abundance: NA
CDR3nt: TGTGCCAGCAGCTCACCTCGTGAGGGCAGGAGTTCACCCCTCCACTTT
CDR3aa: CASSSPREGRSSPLHF

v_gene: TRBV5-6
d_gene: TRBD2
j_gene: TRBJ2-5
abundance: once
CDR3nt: TGTGCCAGCAGCTCCCTCCTGACTAGAGCGGGGGAGACCCAGTACTTC
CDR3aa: CASSSLLTRAGETQYF

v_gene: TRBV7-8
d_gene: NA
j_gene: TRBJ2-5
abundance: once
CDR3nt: TGTGCCAGCAGCCTCCAATCTGTAGAGACCCAGTACTTC
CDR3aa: CASSLQSVETQYF

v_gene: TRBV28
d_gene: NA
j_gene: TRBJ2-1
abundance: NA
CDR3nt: TGTGCCAGCAGCCTAAGTGACTCGTATCAGGATGAGCAGTTCTTC
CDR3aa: CASSLSDSYQDEQFF

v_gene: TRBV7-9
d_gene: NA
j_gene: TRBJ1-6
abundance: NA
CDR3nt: TGTGCCAGCAGTGCAGGGGTGAATTCACCCCTCCACTTT
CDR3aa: CASSAGVNSPLHF

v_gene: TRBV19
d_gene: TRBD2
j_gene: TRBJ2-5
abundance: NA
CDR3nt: TGTGCCAGTAGTAAAGTTTGGACTAGCGGGACGACGAAGACCCAGTACTTC
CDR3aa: CASSKVWTSGTTKTQYF

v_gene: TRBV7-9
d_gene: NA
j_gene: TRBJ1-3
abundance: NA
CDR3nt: TGTGCCAGCAGCAGAGGACGGCCGGGAAACACCATATATTTT
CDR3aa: CASSRGRPGNTIYF

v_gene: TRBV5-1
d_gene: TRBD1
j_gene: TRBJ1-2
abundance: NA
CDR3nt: TGCGCCAGCAGCTTGGGCGGGGACAGGGCGGACTATGGCTACACCTTC
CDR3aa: CASSLGGDRADYGYTF

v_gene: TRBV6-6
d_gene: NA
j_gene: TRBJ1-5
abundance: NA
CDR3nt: TGTGCCAGTACTAGGGACACCAGCAATCAGCCCCAGCATTTT
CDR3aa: CASTRDTSNQPQHF

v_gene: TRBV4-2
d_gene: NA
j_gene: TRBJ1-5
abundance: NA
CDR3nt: TGTGCCAGCAGCCGGTCGGGGGAAGACATACTCCTAAATCAGCCCCAGCATTTT
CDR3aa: CASSRSGEDILLNQPQHF

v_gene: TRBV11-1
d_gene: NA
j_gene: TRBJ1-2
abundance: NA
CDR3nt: TGTGCCAGCAGCCTAGGGCCGGTCTCTAACTATGGCTACACCTTC
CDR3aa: CASSLGPVSNYGYTF